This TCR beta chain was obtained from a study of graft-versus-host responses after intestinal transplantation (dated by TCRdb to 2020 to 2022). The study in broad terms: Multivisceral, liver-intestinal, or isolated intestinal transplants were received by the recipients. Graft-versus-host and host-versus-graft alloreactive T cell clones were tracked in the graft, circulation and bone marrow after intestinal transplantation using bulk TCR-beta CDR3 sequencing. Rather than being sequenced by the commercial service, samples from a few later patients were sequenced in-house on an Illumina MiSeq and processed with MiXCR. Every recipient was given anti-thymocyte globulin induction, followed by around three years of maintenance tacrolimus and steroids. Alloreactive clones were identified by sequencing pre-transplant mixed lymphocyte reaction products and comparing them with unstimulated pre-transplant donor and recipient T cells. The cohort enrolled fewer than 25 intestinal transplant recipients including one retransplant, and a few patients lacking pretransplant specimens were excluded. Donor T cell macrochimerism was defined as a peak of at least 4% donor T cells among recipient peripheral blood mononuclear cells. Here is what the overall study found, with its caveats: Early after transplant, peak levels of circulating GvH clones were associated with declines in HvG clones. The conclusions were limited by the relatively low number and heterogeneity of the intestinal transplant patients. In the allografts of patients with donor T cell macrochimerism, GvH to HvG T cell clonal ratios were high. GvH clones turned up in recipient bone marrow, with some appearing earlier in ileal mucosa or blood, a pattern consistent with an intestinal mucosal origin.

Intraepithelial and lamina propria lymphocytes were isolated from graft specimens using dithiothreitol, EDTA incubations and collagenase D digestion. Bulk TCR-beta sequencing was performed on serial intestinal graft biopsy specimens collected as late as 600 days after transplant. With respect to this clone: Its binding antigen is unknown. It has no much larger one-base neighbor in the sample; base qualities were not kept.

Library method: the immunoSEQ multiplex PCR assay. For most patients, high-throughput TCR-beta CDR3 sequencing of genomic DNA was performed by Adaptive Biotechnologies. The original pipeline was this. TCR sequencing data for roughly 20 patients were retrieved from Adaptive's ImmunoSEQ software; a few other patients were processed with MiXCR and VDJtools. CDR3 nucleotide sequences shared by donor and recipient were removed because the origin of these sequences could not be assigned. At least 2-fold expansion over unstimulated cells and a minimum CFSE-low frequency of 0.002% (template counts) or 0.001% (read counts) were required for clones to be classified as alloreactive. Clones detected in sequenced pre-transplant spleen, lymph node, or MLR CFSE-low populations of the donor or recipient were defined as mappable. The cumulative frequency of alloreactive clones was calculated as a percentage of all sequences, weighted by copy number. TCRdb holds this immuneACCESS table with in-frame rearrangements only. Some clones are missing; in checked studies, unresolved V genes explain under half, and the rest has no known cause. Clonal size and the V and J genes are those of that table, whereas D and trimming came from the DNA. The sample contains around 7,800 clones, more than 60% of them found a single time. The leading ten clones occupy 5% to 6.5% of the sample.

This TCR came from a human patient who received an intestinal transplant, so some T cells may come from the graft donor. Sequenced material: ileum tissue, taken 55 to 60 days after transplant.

The DNA sequence is as follows: TGTGCCAGCAGCCCTCGGCGGGGCGGAACTAGCCAAGAGACCCAGTACTTC. This is translated as CASSPRRGGTSQETQYF. This receptor chain uses TRBV7-9 and TRBJ2-5; a weak D assignment points to TRBD2 (6 bases agree). From the cysteine up to the phenylalanine, the CDR3 has a length of 17 residues. The retained sequence is limited to the CDR3, 51 bases, with the frame set at the first base. Trimming costs V 5 bases and J 1 base, and their ends lie 20 bases apart. The germline V gene (reference sequence) yields SEHNR for CDR1 and FQNEAQ for CDR2.